This entry describes one T cell receptor beta chain. The antigen remains unidentified. The PCR had 60 Vbeta and 13 Jbeta primers. The assay was immunoSEQ multiplex PCR, and TCRdb's table has in-frame clones only and misses some. The table lists more than 110,000 clones, about four fifths of them singletons, with around 4% in the top ten. Trimming took off 5 bases at V and 0 bases at J, with 10 bases between the two ends. Germline lookup yields CDR1 SGHAT and CDR2 FQDESV (reference sequence). The CDR3 extends over 14 amino acids. This record belongs to a study of cytomegalovirus exposure and HLA in healthy donors. The study, taken as a whole, reports: In a later analysis, TCR beta V- and J-gene trimming was associated with a missense DCLRE1C variant. For most subjects, TCR beta sequences were reported to predict HLA-A and HLA-B alleles with accuracy.

The specimen sequenced was PBMCs. The sequence was collected from a man in his forties or fifties in good health and CMV-seropositive. The chain combines TRBV11-1 with TRBJ1-1, with a tentative D call TRBD1 (6 bases). Written as DNA, the CDR3 is TGTGCCAGCAGCCAACAGGGAATGAACACTGAAGCTTTCTTT. It is translated as CASSQQGMNTEAFF. Variable domain in full (rest from reference TRBV11-1 and TRBJ1-1): EAEVAQSPRYKITEKSQAVAFWCDPISGHATLYWYRQILGQGPELLVQFQDESVVDDSQLPKDRFSAERLKGVDSTLKIQPAELGDSAMYLCASSQQGMNTEAFFGQGTRLTVV.